This TCR beta chain was obtained from a study of blood T cell repertoires in COVID-19. Study-wide background: Some COVID-19 samples were acute and others convalescent; all came from the United States, Italy and Spain. Sources were T cells, B-cell-depleted T cells, or PBMCs; the material itself was cDNA or gDNA.

CDR3 length: 15 amino acids. V lost 7 bases and J lost 3; bases outside the gene matches: 8. CDR1 MNHEY and CDR2 SMNVEV come from the germline V gene (reference sequence). Clones were read by immunoSEQ multiplex PCR, and TCRdb kept only the in-frame ones, dropping some. The sample includes roughly 150,000 clones, less than 85% of them seen just once. Sequences were obtained from PBMCs or T cells enriched from blood (not recorded which). The sequence derives from a woman aged 18-30 years who had been exposed to COVID-19. The V and J genes are TRBV27 and TRBJ2-1, with 8 bases matching TRBD2. The CDR3 bases are TGTGCCAGCAACCCAGCGGGGGCGGGCTACAATGAGCAGTTCTTC. Protein product: CASNPAGAGYNEQFF.